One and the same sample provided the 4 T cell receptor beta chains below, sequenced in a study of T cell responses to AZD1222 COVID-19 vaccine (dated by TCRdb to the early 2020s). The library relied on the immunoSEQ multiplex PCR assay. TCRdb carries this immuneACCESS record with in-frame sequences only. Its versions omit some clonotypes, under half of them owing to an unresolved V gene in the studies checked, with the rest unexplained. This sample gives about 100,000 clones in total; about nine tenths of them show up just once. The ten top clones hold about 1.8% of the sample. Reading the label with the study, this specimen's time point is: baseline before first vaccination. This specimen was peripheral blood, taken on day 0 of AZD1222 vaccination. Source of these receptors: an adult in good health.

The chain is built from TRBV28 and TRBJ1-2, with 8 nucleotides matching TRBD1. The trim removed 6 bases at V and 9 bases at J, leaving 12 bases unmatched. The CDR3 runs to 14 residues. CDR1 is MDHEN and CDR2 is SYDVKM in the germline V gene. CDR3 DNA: TGTGCCAGCAGCCTCGGGACAGGCCGGTTGCGCTACACCTTC. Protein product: CASSLGTGRLRYTF.

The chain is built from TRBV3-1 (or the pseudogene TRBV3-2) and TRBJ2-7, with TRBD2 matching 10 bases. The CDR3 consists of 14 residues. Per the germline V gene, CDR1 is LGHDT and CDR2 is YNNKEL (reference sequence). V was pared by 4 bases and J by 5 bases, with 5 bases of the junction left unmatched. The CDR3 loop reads CASSPSGSRDEQYF. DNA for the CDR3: TGTGCCAGCAGCCCTAGCGGGAGCCGGGACGAGCAGTACTTC.

CDR3 residues: CASSVAGGGNEQFF. The DNA of the CDR3 is TGTGCCAGCAGCGTCGCGGGAGGTGGAAATGAGCAGTTCTTC. This chain uses TRBV6-4 with TRBJ2-1, with 8 bases matching TRBD2. This CDR3 has 14 residues. From germline, CDR1 is MRHNA and CDR2 SNTAGT. With V trimmed by 6 bases and J by 7 bases, 8 bases remained unmatched.

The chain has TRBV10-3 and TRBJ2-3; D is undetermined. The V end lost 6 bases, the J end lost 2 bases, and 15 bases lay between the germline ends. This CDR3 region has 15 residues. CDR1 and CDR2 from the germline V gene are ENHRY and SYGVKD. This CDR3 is CAIRGLGANTDTQYF. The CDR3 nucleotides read TGTGCCATCAGGGGCCTGGGCGCGAACACAGATACGCAGTATTTT.